The 9 T cell receptor beta chains given below trace back to one sample, sequenced in a study of identifying expanded T cells in peripheral blood. The repertoire was sequenced with immunoSEQ multiplex PCR; TCRdb's copy has only in-frame clones and lacks some. Of 110,000 or so clones listed, about 88% were seen once; the top ten hold more than 6.5%. The sample comprised blood. All receptors derive from a person aged 18 to 75 in good health.

This clone was detected once. The V and J genes are TRBV11-3 and TRBJ2-1, with a possible D match to TRBD2 (7 bases). This CDR3 is built from 15 residues. The ends were cut back, 1 base at V and 5 bases at J, with 12 bases in the middle. Germline V lookup: CDR1 SGHNT, CDR2 YENEEA. The CDR3 sequence is CASSLAGGFHNEQFF. The CDR3 DNA is TGTGCCAGCAGCTTAGCGGGGGGCTTCCACAATGAGCAGTTCTTC.

The V call is TRBV6-5, the J call TRBJ2-7; D is possibly TRBD2 (5 bases). CDR1 MNHEY and CDR2 SVGAGI come from the germline V gene. This CDR3 is built from 13 residues. The germline V and J ends were trimmed by 1 base and 2 bases, with 6 bases remaining between them. This CDR3 is CASSYWGAYEQYF. CDR3 in DNA: TGTGCCAGCAGTTACTGGGGAGCCTACGAGCAGTACTTC.

This chain connects TRBV2 to TRBJ2-4; TRBD1 aligns across 7 bases. Losses at the gene ends were 1 base for V and 1 base for J; bases not matched to a gene: 10. CDR1 SNHLY and CDR2 FYNNEI come from the germline V gene. This CDR3 region has 18 residues. The CDR3 spells CASSEGPTGARAKNIQYF. The CDR3 DNA is TGTGCCAGCAGTGAAGGTCCTACAGGGGCGAGGGCCAAAAACATTCAGTACTTC.

This chain uses TRBV7-3 with TRBJ2-1, with TRBD1 matching 7 bases. J was trimmed by 3 bases and V by 5 bases; bases with no gene match: 4. The CDR3 is 14 residues long. The germline gives CDR1 SGHTA, CDR2 FQGTGA. The CDR3 spells CASSPGTDYNEQFF. The CDR3 region has the DNA TGTGCCAGCAGCCCCGGGACAGACTACAATGAGCAGTTCTTC.

The J gene is TRBJ1-1, the V gene TRBV28, with TRBD1 as a possible D gene (6 bases). This CDR3 spans 11 amino acids. Germline assignment: CDR1 MDHEN and CDR2 SYDVKM. Trimming took off 2 bases at V and 14 bases at J, with 12 bases between the two ends. CDR3 residues: CASSLPGVIFF. The CDR3 nucleotides read TGTGCCAGCAGTTTACCAGGGGTCATATTCTTT.

The rearrangement links TRBV11-3 to TRBJ2-3; 9 nucleotides agree with TRBD2. The V gene's germline CDR1 is SGHNT and CDR2 YENEEA. Trimming removed 6 bases from V and 3 bases from J; junction bases left unmatched: 4. This CDR3 region has 14 residues. The CDR3 region is CASRAGGWTDTQYF. CDR3 in DNA: TGTGCCAGCAGAGCGGGAGGTTGGACAGATACGCAGTATTTT.

The chain uses TRBV18 and TRBJ1-4; D may be TRBD1 (5 bases). Germline V gene data show CDR1 as KGHSH and CDR2 as LQKENI. Trimming shortened V by 3 bases and J by 3 bases, and 17 bases separated the two germline ends. This CDR3 spans 17 amino acids. The CDR3 region is CASSPQNTGTANEKLFF. CDR3 DNA: TGTGCCAGCTCACCTCAGAACACCGGGACGGCTAATGAAAAACTGTTTTTT. Complete variable domain (other parts from reference TRBV18 and TRBJ1-4): NAGVMQNPRHLVRRRGQEARLRCSPMKGHSHVYWYRQLPEEGLKFMVYLQKENIIDESGMPKERFSAEFPKEGPSILRIQQVVRGDSAAYFCASSPQNTGTANEKLFFGSGTQLSVL.

This clone is medium-sized. The chain has TRBV6-5 and TRBJ2-1, with D possibly matching TRBD2 (7 bases). V lost 0 bases and J lost 7, with 13 bases in between. The CDR3 is 15 residues long. Germline V gives CDR1 MNHEY, CDR2 SVGAGI. The CDR3 region is CASSYSGGGWNEQFF. Here the CDR3 DNA reads TGTGCCAGCAGTTACTCTGGCGGGGGCTGGAATGAGCAGTTCTTC.

V and J are TRBV7-2 and TRBJ2-5, with 9 nucleotides matching TRBD2. J gave up 6 bases and V 0 bases, and 11 bases lay outside the gene matches. The CDR3 extends over 17 amino acids. The germline V gene has CDR1 SGHTA and CDR2 FQGNSA. The CDR3 loop is CASSLAWGGGALKTQYF. CDR3 DNA sequence: TGTGCCAGCAGCTTAGCGTGGGGCGGGGGGGCCTTAAAGACCCAGTACTTC.